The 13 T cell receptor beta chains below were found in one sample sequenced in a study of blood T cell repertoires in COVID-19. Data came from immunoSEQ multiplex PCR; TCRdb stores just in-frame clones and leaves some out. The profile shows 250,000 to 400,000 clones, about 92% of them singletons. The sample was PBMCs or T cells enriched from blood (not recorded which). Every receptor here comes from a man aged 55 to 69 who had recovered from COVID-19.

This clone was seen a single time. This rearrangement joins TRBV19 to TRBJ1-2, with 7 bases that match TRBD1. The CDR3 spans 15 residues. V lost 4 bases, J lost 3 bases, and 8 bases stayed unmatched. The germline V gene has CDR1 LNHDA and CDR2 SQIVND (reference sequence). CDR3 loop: CASSTRQGSHYGYTF. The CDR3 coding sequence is TGTGCCAGTAGTACCAGACAGGGTTCCCACTATGGCTACACCTTC.

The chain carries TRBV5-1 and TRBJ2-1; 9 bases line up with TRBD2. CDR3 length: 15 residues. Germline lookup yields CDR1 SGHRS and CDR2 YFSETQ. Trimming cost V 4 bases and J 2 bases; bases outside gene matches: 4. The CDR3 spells CASSEREETYNEQFF. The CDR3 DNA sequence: TGCGCCAGCAGCGAGCGGGAGGAAACCTACAATGAGCAGTTCTTC.

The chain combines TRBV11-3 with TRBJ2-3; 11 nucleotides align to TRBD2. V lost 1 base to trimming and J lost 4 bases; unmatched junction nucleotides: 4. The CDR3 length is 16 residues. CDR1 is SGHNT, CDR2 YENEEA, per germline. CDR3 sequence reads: CASSLGLAGSADTQYF. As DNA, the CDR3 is TGTGCCAGCAGCTTAGGACTAGCGGGATCTGCAGATACGCAGTATTTT.

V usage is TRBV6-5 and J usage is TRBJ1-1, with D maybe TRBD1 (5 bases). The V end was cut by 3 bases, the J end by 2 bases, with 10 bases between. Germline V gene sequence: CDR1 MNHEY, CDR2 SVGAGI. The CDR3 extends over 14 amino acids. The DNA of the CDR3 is TGTGCCAGCAGTTATGCGACAGCCAACACTGAAGCTTTCTTT. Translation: CASSYATANTEAFF.

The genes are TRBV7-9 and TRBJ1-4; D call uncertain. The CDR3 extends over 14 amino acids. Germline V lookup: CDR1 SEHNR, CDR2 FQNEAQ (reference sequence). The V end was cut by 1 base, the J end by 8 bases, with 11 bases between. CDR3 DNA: TGTGCCAGCAGCTTAGGCGCGGCAACAGAAAAACTGTTTTTT. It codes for CASSLGAATEKLFF.

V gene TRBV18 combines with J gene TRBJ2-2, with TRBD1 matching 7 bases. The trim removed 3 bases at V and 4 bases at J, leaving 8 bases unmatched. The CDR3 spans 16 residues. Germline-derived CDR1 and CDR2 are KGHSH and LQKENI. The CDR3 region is CASSPPAQGTTGELFF. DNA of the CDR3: TGTGCCAGCTCACCTCCCGCACAGGGGACCACCGGGGAGCTGTTTTTT.

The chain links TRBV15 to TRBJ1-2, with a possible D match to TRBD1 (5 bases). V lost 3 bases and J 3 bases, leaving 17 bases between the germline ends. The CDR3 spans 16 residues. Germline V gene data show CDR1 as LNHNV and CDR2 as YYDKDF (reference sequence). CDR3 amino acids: CATSSVTRGVDYGYTF. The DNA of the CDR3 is TGTGCCACCAGCAGTGTAACTCGGGGGGTCGACTATGGCTACACCTTC.

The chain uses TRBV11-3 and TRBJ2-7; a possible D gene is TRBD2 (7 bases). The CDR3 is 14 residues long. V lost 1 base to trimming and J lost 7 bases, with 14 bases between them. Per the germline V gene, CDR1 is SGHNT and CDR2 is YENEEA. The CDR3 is CASSLVGGTSEQYF. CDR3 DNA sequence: TGTGCCAGCAGCTTAGTCGGGGGGACAAGTGAGCAGTACTTC.

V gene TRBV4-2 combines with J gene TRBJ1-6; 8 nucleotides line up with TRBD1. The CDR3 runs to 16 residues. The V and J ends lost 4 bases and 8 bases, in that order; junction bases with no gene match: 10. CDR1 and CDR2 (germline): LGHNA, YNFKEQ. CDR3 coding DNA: TGTGCCAGCAGCCCGGCGGGACAGGAATTTCATTCACCCCTCCACTTT. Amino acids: CASSPAGQEFHSPLHF.

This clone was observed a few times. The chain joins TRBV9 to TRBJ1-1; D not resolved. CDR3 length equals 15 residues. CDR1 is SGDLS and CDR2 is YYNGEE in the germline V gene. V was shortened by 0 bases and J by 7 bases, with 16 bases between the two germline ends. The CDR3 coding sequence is TGTGCCAGCAGCGTAGGAGGTAGACTTTCCAGTGAAGCTTTCTTT. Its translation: CASSVGGRLSSEAFF. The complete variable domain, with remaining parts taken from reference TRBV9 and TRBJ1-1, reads DSGVTQTPKHLITATGQRVTLRCSPRSGDLSVYWYQQSLDQGLQFLIQYYNGEERAKGNILERFSAQQFPDLHSELNLSSLELGDSALYFCASSVGGRLSSEAFFGQGTRLTVV.

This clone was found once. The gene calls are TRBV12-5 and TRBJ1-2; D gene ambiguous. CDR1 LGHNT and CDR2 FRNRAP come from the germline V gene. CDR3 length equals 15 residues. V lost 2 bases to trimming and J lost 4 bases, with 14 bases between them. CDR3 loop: CASGLWSYRSYGYTF. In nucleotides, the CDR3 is TGTGCTAGTGGTTTGTGGAGTTATCGATCCTATGGCTACACCTTC.

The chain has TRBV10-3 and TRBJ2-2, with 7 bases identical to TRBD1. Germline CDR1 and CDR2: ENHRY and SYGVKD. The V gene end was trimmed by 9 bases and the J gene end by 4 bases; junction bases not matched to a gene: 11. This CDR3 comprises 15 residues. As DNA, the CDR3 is TGTGCCATTCCCAGGGGGACCCCGGGCACCGGGGAGCTGTTTTTT. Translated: CAIPRGTPGTGELFF.

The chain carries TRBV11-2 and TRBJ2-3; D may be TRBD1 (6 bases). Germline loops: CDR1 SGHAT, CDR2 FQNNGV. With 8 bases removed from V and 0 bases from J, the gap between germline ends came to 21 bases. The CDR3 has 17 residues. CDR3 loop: CASPWDTKSTSTDTQYF. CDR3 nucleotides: TGTGCCAGCCCTTGGGACACCAAGTCAACTAGCACAGATACGCAGTATTTT. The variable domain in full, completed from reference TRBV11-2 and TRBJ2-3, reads EAGVAQSPRYKIIEKRQSVAFWCNPISGHATLYWYQQILGQGPKLLIQFQNNGVVDDSQLPKDRFSAERLKGVDSTLKIQPAKLEDSAVYLCASPWDTKSTSTDTQYFGPGTRLTVL.